This TCR beta chain derives from a study of CD8 T cells in ankylosing spondylitis. A single record per CDR3 protein comes from TCRdb applying MiXCR to the 5' RACE reads. This table holds roughly 230,000 distinct CDR3 sequences, over 15% found once. Germline V lookup: CDR1 ENHRY, CDR2 SYGVKD. V gave up 0 bases and J gave up 11 bases, with 13 bases separating them. This CDR3 region has 14 residues. The sequenced sample was blood, either unsorted or a sorted T cell fraction (not recorded which). The chain employs TRBV10-3 and TRBJ1-4, with D maybe TRBD1 (5 bases). The source is a male donor with ankylosing spondylitis or in good health (not recorded which). CDR3 sequence reads: CAISESGLTGKLFF. The CDR3 bases are TGTGCCATCAGTGAGTCGGGGCTGACGGGGAAACTGTTTTTT.